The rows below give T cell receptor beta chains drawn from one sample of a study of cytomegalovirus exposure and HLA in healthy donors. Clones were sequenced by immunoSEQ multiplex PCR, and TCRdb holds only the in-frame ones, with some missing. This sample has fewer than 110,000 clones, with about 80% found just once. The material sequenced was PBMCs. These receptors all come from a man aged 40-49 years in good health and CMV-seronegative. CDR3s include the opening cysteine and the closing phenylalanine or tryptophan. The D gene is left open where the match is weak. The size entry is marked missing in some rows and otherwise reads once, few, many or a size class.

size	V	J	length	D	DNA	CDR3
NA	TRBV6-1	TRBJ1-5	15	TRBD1	TGTGCCAGCAGTGAGCAAGAGGGGGCAAATCAGCCCCAGCATTTT	CASSEQEGANQPQHF
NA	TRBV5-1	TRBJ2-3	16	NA	TGCGCCAGCAGCTTGACTGGTATAAGTAGCACAGATACGCAGTATTTT	CASSLTGISSTDTQYF
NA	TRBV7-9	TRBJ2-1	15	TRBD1	TGTGCCAGCAGCTTGGGGGACAGGGGGCATGGTGAGCAGTTCTTC	CASSLGDRGHGEQFF
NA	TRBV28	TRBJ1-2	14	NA	TGTGCCAGCAGTTCGACAGCTGTGGGGAATGGCTACACCTTC	CASSSTAVGNGYTF
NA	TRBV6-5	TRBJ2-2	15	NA	TGTGCCAGCAGCCCATGGGGGGGGCAGGCCGGGGAGCTGTTTTTT	CASSPWGGQAGELFF
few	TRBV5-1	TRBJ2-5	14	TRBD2	TGCGCCAGCAGCCCCGGACTAGCTGGAGAGACCCAGTACTTC	CASSPGLAGETQYF
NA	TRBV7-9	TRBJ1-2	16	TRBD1	TGTGCCAGCAGCCCCAACCCGGGACAGGGTCGCTATGGCTACACCTTC	CASSPNPGQGRYGYTF
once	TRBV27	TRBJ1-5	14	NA	TGTGCCAGCAGTCCTCGGACAGTGGACCAGCCCCAGCATTTT	CASSPRTVDQPQHF
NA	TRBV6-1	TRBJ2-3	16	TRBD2	TGTGCCAGCAGTGACCCAGCGGGGGCCGTCACAGATACGCAGTATTTT	CASSDPAGAVTDTQYF
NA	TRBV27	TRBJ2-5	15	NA	TGTGCCAGCAGTTTAAGCTGGGCAGGGCAAGAGACCCAGTACTTC	CASSLSWAGQETQYF
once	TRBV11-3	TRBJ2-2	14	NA	TGTGCCAGCAGGAAGGGGTCTCTGGTCGGGGAGCTGTTTTTT	CASRKGSLVGELFF
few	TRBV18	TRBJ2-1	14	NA	TGTGCCAGCTCACCAAATGCCCAGGGAAATGAGCAGTTCTTC	CASSPNAQGNEQFF
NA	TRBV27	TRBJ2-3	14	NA	TGTGCCAGCAGTTTGCAGGGAATCACAGATACGCAGTATTTT	CASSLQGITDTQYF
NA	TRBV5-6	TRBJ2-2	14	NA	TGTGCCAGCAGCCCTAAGACGGGGACCGGGGAGCTGTTTTTT	CASSPKTGTGELFF
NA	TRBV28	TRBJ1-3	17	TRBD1	TGTGCCAGCCTCGTGCCGGGACAGGGGGAGAGTGGAAACACCATATATTTT	CASLVPGQGESGNTIYF
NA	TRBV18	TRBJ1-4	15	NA	TGTGCCAGCTCACCAACCGCGGCCGCCGGTCGAAAACTGTTTTTT	CASSPTAAAGRKLFF
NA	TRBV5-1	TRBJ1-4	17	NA	TGCGCCAGCAGCGGTCGTGGCGGGGGTGGTGCTAATGAAAAACTGTTTTTT	CASSGRGGGGANEKLFF
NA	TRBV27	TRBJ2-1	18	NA	TGTGCCAGCAGTTCATTGTCCCTAGCGTCTCACTCCTACAATGAGCAGTTCTTC	CASSSLSLASHSYNEQFF
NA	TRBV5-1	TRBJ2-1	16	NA	TGCGCCAGCAGAATTCAACAGGCCGGCTCCTACAATGAGCAGTTCTTC	CASRIQQAGSYNEQFF
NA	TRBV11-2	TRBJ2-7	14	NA	TGTGCCAGCAGCTTAGGGCAGGTCTCCTACGAGCAGTACTTC	CASSLGQVSYEQYF
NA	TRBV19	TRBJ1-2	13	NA	TGTGCCAGTAGTATGGGACAAGACTATGGCTACACCTTC	CASSMGQDYGYTF
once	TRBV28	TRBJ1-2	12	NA	TGTGCCAGCAATACCAATTCCGGTGGCTACACCTTC	CASNTNSGGYTF
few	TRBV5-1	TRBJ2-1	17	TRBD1	TGCGCCAGCAGCTTGTTTTTTGGGGACAGGGGGCTAAATGAGCAGTTCTTC	CASSLFFGDRGLNEQFF
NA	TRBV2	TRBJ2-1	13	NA	TGTGCCAGCAAGGAGCAGATCTACAATGAGCAGTTCTTC	CASKEQIYNEQFF
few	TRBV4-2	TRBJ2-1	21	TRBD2	TGTGCCAGCAGCCAAGTGTGGAGAAATAAAGATCCTAGCGGGGGGGCGAATGAGCAGTTCTTC	CASSQVWRNKDPSGGANEQFF
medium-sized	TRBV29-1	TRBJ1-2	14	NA	TGCAGCGTTGACCCCCGGCAGGGCCGCTATGGCTACACCTTC	CSVDPRQGRYGYTF
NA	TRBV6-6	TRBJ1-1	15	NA	TGTGCCAGCAGCCGTGGGGGGGGTCTGAACACTGAAGCTTTCTTT	CASSRGGGLNTEAFF
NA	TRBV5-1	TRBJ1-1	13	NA	TGCGCCAGCAGCCCCCTTCCGGACACTGAAGCTTTCTTT	CASSPLPDTEAFF
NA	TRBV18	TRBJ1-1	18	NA	TGTGCCAGCTCACCAAGTCTCGCGACAGAGGCTATGAACACTGAAGCTTTCTTT	CASSPSLATEAMNTEAFF
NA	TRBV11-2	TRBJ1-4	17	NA	TGTGCCAGCAGCTTTTTGCCAGGGGATACGGCTAATGAAAAACTGTTTTTT	CASSFLPGDTANEKLFF
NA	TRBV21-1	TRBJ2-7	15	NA	TGTGCCAGCAGCAAAAGGGGACAGGGGACCCACGAGCAGTACTTC	CASSKRGQGTHEQYF
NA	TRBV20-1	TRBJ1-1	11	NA	TGCAGTGCTAGAGATCAGGAAGAAGCTTTCTTT	CSARDQEEAFF
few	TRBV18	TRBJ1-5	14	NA	TGTGCCAGCTCACCATCCAGGGAGGATCAGCCCCAGCATTTT	CASSPSREDQPQHF
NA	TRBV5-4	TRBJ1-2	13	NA	TGTGCCAGCAGCCGCCCAGGGGTGGATGGCTACACCTTC	CASSRPGVDGYTF
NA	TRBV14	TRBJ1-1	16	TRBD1	TGTGCCAGCAGCCAACGTCCGGGACAGGGGAACACTGAAGCTTTCTTT	CASSQRPGQGNTEAFF
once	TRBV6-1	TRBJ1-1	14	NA	TGTGCCAGCAGTGAAGCCCCGTCCAACACTGAAGCTTTCTTT	CASSEAPSNTEAFF
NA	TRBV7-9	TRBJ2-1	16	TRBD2	TGTGCCAGCAGCTTGGGACTAGCGGGGGCCTACAATGAGCAGTTCTTC	CASSLGLAGAYNEQFF
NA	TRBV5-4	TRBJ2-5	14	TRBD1	TGTGCCAGCAGTACTGGGACAGCCCAAGAGACCCAGTACTTC	CASSTGTAQETQYF
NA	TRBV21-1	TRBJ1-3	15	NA	TGTGCCAGCAGTCAGGGCGGAGGCAGGGGGAACACCATATATTTT	CASSQGGGRGNTIYF
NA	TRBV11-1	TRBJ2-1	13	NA	TGTGCCAGCAGCTTATCCGGGGGCAATGAGCAGTTCTTC	CASSLSGGNEQFF
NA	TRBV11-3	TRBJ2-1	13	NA	TGTGCCAGCAGCTTAATGGAAGGGGGAGAGCAGTTCTTC	CASSLMEGGEQFF
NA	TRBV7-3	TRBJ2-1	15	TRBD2	TGTGCCAGCAGGCCTGGGACTAGCGGGGTCTATGAGCAGTTCTTC	CASRPGTSGVYEQFF
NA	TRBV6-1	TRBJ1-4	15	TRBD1	TGTGCCAGCAGTGGGACAGGGGGCTCGGGTGAAAAACTGTTTTTT	CASSGTGGSGEKLFF
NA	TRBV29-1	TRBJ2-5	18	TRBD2	TGCAGCGTTGAAGATTATCTAGCGGGGGGTCAGGACCAAGAGACCCAGTACTTC	CSVEDYLAGGQDQETQYF
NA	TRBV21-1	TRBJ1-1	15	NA	NA	CASSKVGTGNTEAFF
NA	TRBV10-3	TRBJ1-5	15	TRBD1	TGTGCCATCAGCCCGGGACAGGATAGCAATCAGCCCCAGCATTTT	CAISPGQDSNQPQHF
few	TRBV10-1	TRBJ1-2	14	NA	TGCGCCAGCGTCGGCCCCTCAGGGAACTATGGCTACACCTTC	CASVGPSGNYGYTF